This T cell receptor beta chain comes out of a study of cytotoxic CD8 clonotypes in ibrutinib-treated CLL. Findings and caveats of the study: The times at which samples were taken varied between sustained-remission and progressing patients.

About this clone: Its antigen is not known.

The repertoire was sequenced with immunoSEQ multiplex PCR; TCRdb's copy has only in-frame clones and lacks some. The table has around 130,000 clones, roughly 80% seen once. The CDR3 is 14 amino acids. Between the trimmed V and J ends, which lost 3 bases and 4 bases, there was a span of 10 bases. CDR1 MNHNS and CDR2 SASEGT come from the germline V gene. Here the sequenced sample was PBMCs, taken after 24 months of ibrutinib treatment. This TCR was sampled from a human donor with chronic lymphocytic leukemia. The V gene is TRBV6-1, the J gene TRBJ2-1, with D tentatively TRBD2 (6 bases). In DNA form, the CDR3 reads TGTGCCAGCAGTGACCGGGACTCGTACAATGAGCAGTTCTTC. Amino acid sequence: CASSDRDSYNEQFF.